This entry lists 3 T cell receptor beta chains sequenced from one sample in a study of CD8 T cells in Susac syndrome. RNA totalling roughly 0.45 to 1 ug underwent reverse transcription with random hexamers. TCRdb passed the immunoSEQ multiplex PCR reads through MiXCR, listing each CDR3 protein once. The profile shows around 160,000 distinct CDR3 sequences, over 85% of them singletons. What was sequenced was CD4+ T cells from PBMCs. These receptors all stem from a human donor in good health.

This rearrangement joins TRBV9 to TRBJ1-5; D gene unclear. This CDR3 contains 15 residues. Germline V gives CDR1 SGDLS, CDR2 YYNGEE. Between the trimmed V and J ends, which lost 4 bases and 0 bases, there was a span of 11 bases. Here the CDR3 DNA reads TGTGCCAGCAGCTCAGACCTGAATAGCAATCAGCCCCAGCATTTT. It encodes CASSSDLNSNQPQHF.

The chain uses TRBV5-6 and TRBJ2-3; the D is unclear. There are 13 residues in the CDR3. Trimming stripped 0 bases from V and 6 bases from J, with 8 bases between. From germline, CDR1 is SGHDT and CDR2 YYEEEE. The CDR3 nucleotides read TGTGCCAGCAGCTTGGTATCCGGGGATACGCAGTATTTT. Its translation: CASSLVSGDTQYF.

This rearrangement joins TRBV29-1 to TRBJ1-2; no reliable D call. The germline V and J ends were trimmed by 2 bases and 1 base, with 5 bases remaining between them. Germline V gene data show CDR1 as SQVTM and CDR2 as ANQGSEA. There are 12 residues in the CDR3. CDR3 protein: CSVEQYNYGYTF. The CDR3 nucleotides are TGCAGCGTTGAACAGTATAACTATGGCTACACCTTC.